Below are 14 T cell receptor beta chains sequenced from a single sample in a study of T cells after yellow fever vaccination. Using its own MiXCR run on the 5' RACE reads, TCRdb lists one record per CDR3 protein. The sample has some 300,000 distinct CDR3 sequences, 8.7% seen once; the top ten hold approximately 3.3%. The input for sequencing was CD4+ T cells sorted from PBMCs, taken 5 days after the yellow fever booster vaccination. The receptors come from a man aged 18-30 years who received the YFV17D yellow fever vaccine.

This clonotype was seen only a few times. The V and J genes are TRBV5-1 and TRBJ2-1; D remains unclear. V lost 0 bases and J 0 bases, leaving 7 bases between the germline ends. Germline CDR1 and CDR2: SGHRS and YFSETQ. The CDR3 contains 15 residues. The CDR3 sequence: CASSLEPYSYNEQFF. The CDR3 DNA follows: TGCGCCAGCAGCTTGGAGCCATACTCCTACAATGAGCAGTTCTTC.

This clonotype was recorded a few times. This rearrangement joins TRBV5-5 to TRBJ2-3, with 9 nucleotides matching TRBD2. Trimming at V came to 3 bases and at J to 5 bases, leaving 7 bases not matched to a gene. CDR1 SGHKS and CDR2 YYEKEE come from the germline V gene (reference sequence). CDR3 length: 15 amino acids. CDR3 bases: TGTGCCAGCAGCTCGGAGCGGGGGGCGGGAGATACGCAGTATTTT. Translation: CASSSERGAGDTQYF.

This clonotype was seen a few times. The V call is TRBV4-2, the J call TRBJ1-2; tentative D call: TRBD1 (6 bases). The CDR3 totals 13 residues. Between the trimmed V and J ends, which lost 6 bases and 7 bases, there was a span of 15 bases. CDR1 LGHNA and CDR2 YNFKEQ come from the germline V gene. CDR3 in amino acids: CASSGGGLPGYTF. DNA for the CDR3: TGTGCCAGCAGTGGCGGGGGGCTGCCTGGCTACACCTTC.

This clonotype turned up a few times. This chain joins TRBV6-6 and TRBJ1-3; no clear D. Germline assignment: CDR1 MNHNY and CDR2 SVGAGI (reference sequence). Trimming shortened V by 0 bases and J by 0 bases, and 6 bases separated the two germline ends. The CDR3 is 15 amino acids. CDR3 amino acids: CASSYSGNSGNTIYF. As DNA, the CDR3 is TGTGCCAGCAGTTACTCGGGTAACTCTGGAAACACCATATATTTT.

The genes are TRBV20-1 and TRBJ1-5; 9 bases agree with TRBD1. The germline V gene has CDR1 DFQATT and CDR2 SNEGSKA (reference sequence). V lost 4 bases to trimming and J lost 6 bases; unmatched junction nucleotides: 10. The CDR3 sequence is 15 residues long. CDR3 DNA sequence: TGCAGTGCTACTCGGGACAGGGAATTTGGTCAGCCCCAGCATTTT. Its translation is CSATRDREFGQPQHF.

In this sample, this clonotype turned up a few times. The chain recombines TRBV11-1 with TRBJ2-7; D possibly corresponds to TRBD1 (5 bases). This CDR3 spans 15 amino acids. CDR1 and CDR2 from the germline V gene are SGHAT and FQDESV (reference sequence). Trimming pared 3 bases from V and 6 bases from J, leaving 18 bases between. CDR3 loop: CASSFLGRVMSEQYF. The CDR3 bases are TGTGCCAGCAGCTTTCTCGGCAGGGTTATGAGCGAGCAGTACTTC.

This clonotype was detected a few times. The chain combines TRBV7-9 with TRBJ1-4; maybe TRBD1 (6 bases). Trimming cost V 3 bases and J 8 bases, with 16 bases left between them. This CDR3 contains 15 residues. Germline V gene lookup returns CDR1 SEHNR and CDR2 FQNEAQ (reference sequence). CDR3 amino acids: CASSFLGQENEKLFF. CDR3 DNA sequence: TGTGCCAGCAGCTTCTTGGGACAAGAAAACGAAAAACTGTTTTTT. The full variable domain, completed using reference TRBV7-9 and TRBJ1-4, is DTGVSQNPRHKITKRGQNVTFRCDPISEHNRLYWYRQTLGQGPEFLTYFQNEAQLEKSRLLSDRFSAERPKGSFSTLEIQRTEQGDSAMYLCASSFLGQENEKLFFGSGTQLSVL.

This clonotype turned up a few times. The V gene is TRBV12-3 or TRBV12-4, the J gene TRBJ1-2, with D possibly TRBD1 on 5 matching bases. CDR3 length equals 15 residues. V was pared by 7 bases and J by 8 bases, with 23 bases between. DNA for the CDR3: TGTGCCAGCATAAATAGGTCGGCAGGGCAGGGCGGCTACACCTTC. Encoded protein: CASINRSAGQGGYTF.

The V call is TRBV5-1, the J call TRBJ2-6, with D hard to call. V shed 2 bases and J shed 0 bases, with 9 bases lying between them. The CDR3 is 16 amino acids. Looked up from germline, CDR1 is SGHRS and CDR2 is YFSETQ. In nucleotides, the CDR3 is TGCGCCAGCAGCTTCGCAGGTTCCTCTGGGGCCAACGTCCTGACTTTC. Encoded protein: CASSFAGSSGANVLTF.

The J gene is TRBJ1-1, the V gene TRBV18; TRBD1 agrees at 8 bases. V was clipped by 6 bases and J by 7 bases; unmatched bases: 7. The germline CDR1 and CDR2 sequences are KGHSH and LQKENI. This CDR3 contains 13 residues. The chain's CDR3 is CASSPAGQGEAFF. The CDR3 DNA sequence: TGTGCCAGCTCCCCCGCCGGACAGGGTGAAGCTTTCTTT.

This clonotype was recorded at least ten times. The genes are TRBV7-6 and TRBJ2-7; D could derive from TRBD1 or TRBD2 (7 bases each). Trimming shortened V by 5 bases and J by 0 bases, and 11 bases separated the two germline ends. Germline V gene lookup returns CDR1 SGHVS and CDR2 FNYEAQ. There are 14 residues in the CDR3. The CDR3 nucleotides are TGTGCCAGCAGCCAGGGGGGGAGCTCCTACGAGCAGTACTTC. This translates into CASSQGGSSYEQYF.

The CDR3 DNA follows: TGTGCCAGCAGCGACAGACTAGGTGTGGCCAACGTCCTGACTTTC. Amino acid sequence: CASSDRLGVANVLTF. The rearrangement joins TRBV11-1 to TRBJ2-6; TRBD2 might be the D (6 bases). CDR1 and CDR2 (germline): SGHAT, FQDESV (reference sequence). The CDR3 extends over 15 amino acids. Trimming stripped 5 bases from V and 6 bases from J, with 14 bases between.

In this sample, this clonotype turned up many times. The chain employs TRBV2 and TRBJ2-1, with 13 bases lining up with TRBD2. The CDR3 length is 17 residues. V lost 4 bases and J lost 4; bases outside the gene matches: 7. Germline V CDR1 and CDR2: SNHLY, FYNNEI. CDR3 DNA: TGTGCCAGCAGTGTGTCCCTACTAGCGGGGGGGTACAATGAGCAGTTCTTC. Encoded protein: CASSVSLLAGGYNEQFF.

This clonotype came up a few times. This chain joins TRBV5-4 and TRBJ2-3; D gene ambiguous. The V end was cut by 4 bases, the J end by 2 bases, with 8 bases between. The CDR3 runs 13 residues. The germline V gene has CDR1 SGHNT and CDR2 YYREEE (reference sequence). The CDR3 nucleotides read TGTGCCAGCAGCATGGACGTCACAGATACGCAGTATTTT. This gives the protein CASSMDVTDTQYF.